These 8 T cell receptor beta chains came from one sample sequenced in a study of T cells in localized non-small cell lung cancer. Generated by immunoSEQ multiplex PCR, the TCRdb table keeps only in-frame clones and is missing some. In the table there are 3,000 or so clones, around 25% of which are singletons. The starting material was lung tumor tissue, obtained before any cancer treatment. The source of these receptors is a male donor aged 60 or over with stage III lung adenocarcinoma.

This chain uses TRBV23-1 with TRBJ2-2; the D gene is possibly TRBD1 (6 bases). TRBV23-1 is an ORF, with its function uncertain. V lost 6 bases and J 4 bases, leaving 9 bases between the germline ends. The CDR3 extends over 13 amino acids. CDR3 sequence reads: CASSPDSTGELFF. CDR3 sequence (DNA): TGCGCCAGCAGCCCGGACAGCACCGGGGAGCTGTTTTTT.

The sample holds a few counts of this clone. The genes are TRBV6-8 and TRBJ2-7; tentatively, D is TRBD2 (5 bases). CDR1 and CDR2 (germline): MNHGY, SAAAGT. The CDR3 sequence is 15 residues long. V shed 5 bases and J shed 1 base, with 15 bases lying between them. The CDR3 protein is CASSDYRAGSYEQYF. The CDR3 DNA reads TGTGCCAGCAGTGACTATAGGGCTGGGTCCTACGAGCAGTACTTC.

This clone is medium-sized by share. The chain carries TRBV11-3 and TRBJ2-5, with 7 bases that match TRBD2. CDR3 length: 16 amino acids. Unmatched junction bases numbered 14, after V lost 5 bases and J lost 5 bases. Germline values: CDR1 SGHNT, CDR2 YENEEA. The CDR3 DNA sequence: TGTGCCAGCAGCCCGGGGAGGGGCGCGGGGGAGGAGACCCAGTACTTC. This encodes CASSPGRGAGEETQYF.

The rearrangement joins TRBV10-2 to TRBJ1-4, with D perhaps TRBD1 (6 bases). The CDR3 covers 16 residues. V gave up 4 bases and J gave up 8 bases, with 20 bases separating them. Germline V gene lookup returns CDR1 WSHSY and CDR2 SAAADI. The CDR3 bases are TGCGCCAGCAGTGGGGGCAGGGCAGGGGAGGAAGAAAAACTGTTTTTT. It encodes CASSGGRAGEEEKLFF.

This clone is medium-sized in the sample. V is TRBV11-3 and J is TRBJ2-7; the D gene is possibly TRBD2 (7 bases). V was clipped by 5 bases and J by 3 bases, with 20 bases between them. CDR1 is SGHNT, CDR2 YENEEA, per germline. The CDR3 length is 16 residues. CDR3 bases: TGTGCCAGCAGCCCTCGGGGGGCGAGGCGGTACTACGAGCAGTACTTC. Translation gives CASSPRGARRYYEQYF. The full variable domain, in which reference TRBV11-3 and TRBJ2-7 provide the parts outside the CDR3, is EAGVVQSPRYKIIEKKQPVAFWCNPISGHNTLYWYLQNLGQGPELLIRYENEEAVDDSQLPKDRFSAERLKGVDSTLKIQPAELGDSAVYLCASSPRGARRYYEQYFGPGTRLTVT.

This clone was seen a handful of times. The chain couples TRBV28 to TRBJ2-5, with 11 bases that match TRBD1. After removal of 4 bases from V and 2 bases from J, the junction contained 12 bases not matched to a gene. Germline V gives CDR1 MDHEN, CDR2 SYDVKM. The CDR3 contains 18 residues. DNA of the CDR3: TGTGCCAGCAGTTCTGGTGGACAGGGGGCTTTGGGTCAAGAGACCCAGTACTTC. The encoded protein is CASSSGGQGALGQETQYF.

The chain uses TRBV5-1 and TRBJ2-7; tentatively, D is TRBD2 (7 bases). CDR1 and CDR2 (germline): SGHRS, YFSETQ. Trimming cost V 2 bases and J 5 bases, with 14 bases left between them. This CDR3 spans 14 amino acids. The CDR3 is CASSFTGGKHEQYF. CDR3 bases: TGCGCCAGCAGCTTTACGGGGGGCAAGCACGAGCAGTACTTC.

This clone occurred a few times. The chain carries TRBV11-3 and TRBJ2-2; D is perhaps TRBD1 (6 bases). V shed 5 bases and J shed 5 bases, with 15 bases lying between them. Germline V gene sequence: CDR1 SGHNT, CDR2 YENEEA. This CDR3 has 15 amino acids. CDR3 DNA: TGTGCCAGCAGCCCACAGGGCAAGGGGACCGGGGAGCTGTTTTTT. It translates to CASSPQGKGTGELFF.